This TCR beta chain was identified during a study of T cell changes during pregnancy in multiple sclerosis. Clones were sequenced by immunoSEQ multiplex PCR, and TCRdb holds only the in-frame ones, with some missing. Of 40,000 to 55,000 clones listed, 75% to 95% are singletons. This CDR3 region has 14 residues. Germline lookup yields CDR1 SGHDT and CDR2 YYEEEE. V was shortened by 3 bases and J by 4 bases, with 13 bases between the two germline ends. The TCR was taken from a female donor with multiple sclerosis, enrolled in a pregnancy study. Sequenced here: CD8+ T cells from peripheral blood mononuclear cells, sampled in the second trimester of pregnancy. The gene calls are TRBV5-6 and TRBJ1-1; D may be TRBD1 (6 bases). CDR3 residues: CASSSGVGATEAFF. The CDR3 DNA is TGTGCCAGCAGCTCTGGGGTGGGGGCCACTGAAGCTTTCTTT.